This entry features one T cell receptor beta chain sequence. Its specificity is not known. The data are from a study of T cell responses to AZD1222 COVID-19 vaccine. Germline CDR1 and CDR2: MNHEY and SVGAGI. The CDR3 loop spans 14 amino acids. Trimming cost V 6 bases and J 2 bases, with 13 bases left between them. TCRdb's table, derived via immunoSEQ multiplex PCR, lists solely in-frame clones and lacks some. The sample yields roughly 160,000 clones, more than 90% seen once. Notes on the study in general: Nearly half of spike-specific TCRs reportedly go after variant regions that carry no mutations. Every sample of the repertoires postdated the peak T cell response.

The specimen comprised peripheral blood, sampled on day 0 of AZD1222 vaccination. V is TRBV6-5 and J is TRBJ1-1; D remains ambiguous. This receptor was identified in an adult in good health. Written as DNA, the CDR3 is TGTGCCAGCAGATTAGACACTTCCAACACTGAAGCTTTCTTT. Residues: CASRLDTSNTEAFF.